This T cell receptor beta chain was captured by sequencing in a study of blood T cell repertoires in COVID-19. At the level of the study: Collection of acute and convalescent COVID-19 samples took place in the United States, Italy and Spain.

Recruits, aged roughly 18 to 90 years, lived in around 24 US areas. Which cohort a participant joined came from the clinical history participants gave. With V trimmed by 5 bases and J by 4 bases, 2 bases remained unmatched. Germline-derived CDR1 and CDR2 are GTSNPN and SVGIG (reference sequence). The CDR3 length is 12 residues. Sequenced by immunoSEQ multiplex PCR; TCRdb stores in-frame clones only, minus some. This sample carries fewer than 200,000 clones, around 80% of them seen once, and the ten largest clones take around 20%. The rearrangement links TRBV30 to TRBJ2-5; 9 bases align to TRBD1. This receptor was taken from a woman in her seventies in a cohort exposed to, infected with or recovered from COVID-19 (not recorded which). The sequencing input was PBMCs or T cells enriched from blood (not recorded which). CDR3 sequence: CAWLQGAETQYF. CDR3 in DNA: TGTGCCTGGTTACAGGGGGCAGAGACCCAGTACTTC.